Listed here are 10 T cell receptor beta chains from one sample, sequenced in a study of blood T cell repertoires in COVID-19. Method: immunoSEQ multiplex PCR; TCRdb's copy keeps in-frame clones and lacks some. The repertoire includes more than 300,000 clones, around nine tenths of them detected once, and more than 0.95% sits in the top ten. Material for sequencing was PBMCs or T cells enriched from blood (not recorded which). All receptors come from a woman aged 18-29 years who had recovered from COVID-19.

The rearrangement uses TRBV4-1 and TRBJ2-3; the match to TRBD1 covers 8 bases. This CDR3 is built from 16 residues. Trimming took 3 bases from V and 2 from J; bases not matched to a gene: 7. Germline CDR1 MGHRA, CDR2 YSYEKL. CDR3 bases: TGCGCCAGCAGCCATGACCCGGGACAGGTCACAGATACGCAGTATTTT. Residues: CASSHDPGQVTDTQYF.

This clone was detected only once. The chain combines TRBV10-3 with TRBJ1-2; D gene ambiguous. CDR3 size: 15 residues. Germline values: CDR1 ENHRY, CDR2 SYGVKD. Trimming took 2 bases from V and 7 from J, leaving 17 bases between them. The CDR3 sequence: CAISEQSGFSTGYTF. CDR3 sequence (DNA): TGTGCCATCAGTGAGCAAAGTGGTTTTAGTACTGGCTACACCTTC.

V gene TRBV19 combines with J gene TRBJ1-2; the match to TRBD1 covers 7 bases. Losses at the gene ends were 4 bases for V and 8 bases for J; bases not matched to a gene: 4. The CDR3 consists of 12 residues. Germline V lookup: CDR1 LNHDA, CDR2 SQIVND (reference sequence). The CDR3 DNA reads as TGTGCCAGTAGTAACAGGGGAGGAGGCTACACCTTC. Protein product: CASSNRGGGYTF.

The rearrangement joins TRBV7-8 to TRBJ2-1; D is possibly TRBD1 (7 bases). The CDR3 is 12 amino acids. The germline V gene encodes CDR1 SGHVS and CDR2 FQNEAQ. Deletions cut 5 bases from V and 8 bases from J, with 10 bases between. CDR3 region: CASSPRGDEQFF. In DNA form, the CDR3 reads TGTGCCAGCAGCCCCAGGGGGGATGAGCAGTTCTTC.

The CDR3 DNA reads as TGTGCCAGCAGTCCTTCCCAGGGGGCTGGGGGCTACACCTTC. Translated, it gives CASSPSQGAGGYTF. This chain uses TRBV6-5 with TRBJ1-2; 8 bases line up with TRBD1. This CDR3 region has 14 residues. With 5 bases clipped from V and 8 bases from J, the junction kept 10 bases outside the gene matches. The germline CDR1 and CDR2 sequences are MNHEY and SVGAGI.

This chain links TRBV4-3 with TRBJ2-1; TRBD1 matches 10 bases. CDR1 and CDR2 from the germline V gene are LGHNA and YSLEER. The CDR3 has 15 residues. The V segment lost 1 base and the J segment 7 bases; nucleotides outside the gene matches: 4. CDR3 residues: CASSQGQGASNEQFF. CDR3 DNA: TGCGCCAGCAGCCAAGGACAGGGGGCGTCGAATGAGCAGTTCTTC.

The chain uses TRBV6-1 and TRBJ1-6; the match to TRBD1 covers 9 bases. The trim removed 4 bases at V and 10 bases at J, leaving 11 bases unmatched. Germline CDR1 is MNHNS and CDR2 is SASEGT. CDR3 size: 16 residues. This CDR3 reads CASSGQTGTGNSPLHF. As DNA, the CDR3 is TGTGCCAGCAGTGGCCAAACGGGGACAGGGAACTCACCCCTCCACTTT.

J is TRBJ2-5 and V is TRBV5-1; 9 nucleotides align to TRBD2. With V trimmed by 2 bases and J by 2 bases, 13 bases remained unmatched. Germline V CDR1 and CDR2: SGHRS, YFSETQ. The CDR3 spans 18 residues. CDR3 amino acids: CASSLPSRELAGQETQYF. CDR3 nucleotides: TGCGCCAGCAGCTTACCGTCCCGGGAGCTAGCGGGGCAAGAGACCCAGTACTTC.

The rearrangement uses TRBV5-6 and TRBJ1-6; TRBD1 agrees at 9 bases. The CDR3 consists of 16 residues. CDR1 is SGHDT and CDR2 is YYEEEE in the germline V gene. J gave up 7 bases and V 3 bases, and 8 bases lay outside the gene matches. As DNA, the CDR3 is TGTGCCAGCAGCTACGGACAGGGGCAGTGGAATTCACCCCTCCACTTT. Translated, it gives CASSYGQGQWNSPLHF.

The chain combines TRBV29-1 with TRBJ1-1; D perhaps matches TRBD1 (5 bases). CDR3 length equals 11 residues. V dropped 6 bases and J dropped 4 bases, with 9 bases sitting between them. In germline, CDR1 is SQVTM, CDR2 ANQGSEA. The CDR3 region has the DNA TGCAGCGTAGCAGGGTCCACTGAAGCTTTCTTT. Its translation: CSVAGSTEAFF.